These 25 T cell receptor beta chains originate from one sample sequenced in a study of cytomegalovirus exposure and HLA in healthy donors. Researchers ran the PCR with 60 Vbeta and 13 Jbeta primers. Method: immunoSEQ multiplex PCR; TCRdb's copy keeps in-frame clones and lacks some. The data hold around 61,000 clones, with 60% to 80% observed a single time. Sequenced: PBMCs. These receptors were obtained from a man aged 35-49 years in good health and CMV-seropositive.

The chain carries TRBV7-9 and TRBJ2-1; D is possibly TRBD1 (7 bases). Trimming took 3 bases from V and 6 from J, leaving 12 bases between them. Germline values: CDR1 SEHNR, CDR2 FQNEAQ (reference sequence). The CDR3 sequence is 14 residues long. CDR3 amino acids: CASSFRQGLNEQFF. The CDR3 DNA follows: TGTGCCAGCAGCTTTAGACAGGGACTCAATGAGCAGTTCTTC.

This clone has just one count. This rearrangement joins TRBV19 to TRBJ2-3; 9 bases agree with TRBD1. The J segment lost 4 bases and the V segment lost 3 bases, leaving 29 bases of the junction unmatched. Looked up from germline, CDR1 is LNHDA and CDR2 is SQIVND (reference sequence). CDR3 length: 23 amino acids. CDR3 sequence reads: CASSMGDRAVFFGIALQPDTQYF. Written as DNA, the CDR3 is TGTGCCAGTAGTATGGGGGACAGGGCCGTATTCTTCGGCATAGCCTTACAACCAGATACGCAGTATTTT. Based on the CDR3 plus reference TRBV19 and TRBJ2-3, the full variable domain is DGGITQSPKYLFRKEGQNVTLSCEQNLNHDAMYWYRQDPGQGLRLIYYSQIVNDFQKGDIAEGYSVSREKKESFPLTVTSAQKNPTAFYLCASSMGDRAVFFGIALQPDTQYFGPGTRLTVL.

The chain is built from TRBV9 and TRBJ2-2; tentatively, D is TRBD1 (6 bases). The germline V gene has CDR1 SGDLS and CDR2 YYNGEE. The CDR3 has 14 amino acids. V lost 3 bases and J lost 7, with 13 bases in between. The CDR3 loop reads CASSAGTTSGELFF. The CDR3 DNA sequence: TGTGCCAGCAGCGCCGGGACAACCAGCGGGGAGCTGTTTTTT.

The V and J genes are TRBV11-3 and TRBJ2-3; D is uncertain. Germline CDR1 SGHNT, CDR2 YENEEA. The CDR3 has 14 amino acids. V shed 4 bases and J shed 0 bases, with 8 bases lying between them. As DNA, the CDR3 is TGTGCCAGCAGCTCTTCAACTAGCACAGATACGCAGTATTTT. The encoded protein is CASSSSTSTDTQYF.

This clone appeared a few times. This chain joins TRBV5-6 and TRBJ2-1, with D perhaps matching TRBD1 (5 bases). The CDR3 has 16 residues. Trimming took 1 base from V and 3 from J, leaving 14 bases between them. Germline V gene sequence: CDR1 SGHDT, CDR2 YYEEEE. The DNA of the CDR3 is TGTGCCAGCAGCTTGATTCAGGGAAGACACTACAATGAGCAGTTCTTC. It translates to CASSLIQGRHYNEQFF.

V is TRBV4-1 and J is TRBJ2-7; unclear D gene. Germline CDR1 MGHRA, CDR2 YSYEKL. V lost 0 bases to trimming and J lost 2 bases, with 14 bases between them. The CDR3 has 16 residues. The CDR3 sequence is CASSQDVPPSPYEQYF. In DNA form, the CDR3 reads TGCGCCAGCAGCCAAGACGTCCCCCCTTCTCCCTACGAGCAGTACTTC.

The chain combines TRBV5-1 with TRBJ2-1, with no clear D. V lost 4 bases, J lost 10 bases, and 9 bases lay in between. The length of the CDR3 is 11 residues. Germline loops: CDR1 SGHRS, CDR2 YFSETQ. CDR3 in DNA: TGCGCCAGCAGCCTTTCCCGGGAGCAGTTCTTC. This encodes CASSLSREQFF.

The V call is TRBV21-1, the J call TRBJ2-1; TRBD2 is the table's D call, not checked against the DNA. TRBV21-1 is listed as a pseudogene. CDR3 length: 19 residues. Written as DNA, the CDR3 is TGTGCCAGCAGCCCCTCAGGGCTAGCGGGCCCTCTTTTCTACAATGAGCAGTTCTTC. As protein: CASSPSGLAGPLFYNEQFF.

This clone was found once. V usage is TRBV29-1 and J usage is TRBJ2-1; TRBD2 is a possible D gene (6 bases). The germline V and J ends were trimmed by 7 bases and 4 bases, with 17 bases remaining between them. The CDR3 runs 14 residues. Germline V gene data show CDR1 as SQVTM and CDR2 as ANQGSEA. Here the CDR3 DNA reads TGCAGCGGGGGGGTGAGGAGGGGTTACAATGAGCAGTTCTTC. Protein: CSGGVRRGYNEQFF.

This clone was seen just once. V and J are TRBV4-2 and TRBJ2-1; 7 bases line up with TRBD2. With V trimmed by 0 bases and J by 3 bases, 2 bases remained unmatched. Germline-derived CDR1 and CDR2 are LGHNA and YNFKEQ. There are 15 residues in the CDR3. The CDR3 coding sequence is TGTGCCAGCAGCCAAGAGCGGGACTACTACAATGAGCAGTTCTTC. It codes for CASSQERDYYNEQFF.

This clone was seen only a few times. The chain is built from TRBV10-3 and TRBJ2-1; no clear D. The CDR3 length is 13 residues. CDR1 and CDR2 (germline): ENHRY, SYGVKD. V was pared by 2 bases and J by 3 bases, with 5 bases between. The DNA for the CDR3 is TGTGCCATCAGTGAGCTCCGCTACAATGAGCAGTTCTTC. This gives the protein CAISELRYNEQFF.

The gene calls are TRBV4-3 and TRBJ1-3; weak D call: TRBD1 (5 bases). Germline V gene lookup returns CDR1 LGHNA and CDR2 YSLEER. The CDR3 is 15 residues long. V was trimmed by 4 bases and J by 8 bases, leaving 18 bases between them. The CDR3 sequence is CASSPAQGRGDTIYF. CDR3 nucleotide sequence: TGCGCCAGCAGCCCAGCCCAGGGCAGAGGCGACACCATATATTTT.

The CDR3 DNA sequence: TGCGCCAGCACCCCCGGGACAGGGATTAATCGTGAGCAGTTCTTC. It codes for CASTPGTGINREQFF. The V and J genes are TRBV5-1 and TRBJ2-1; the match to TRBD1 covers 9 bases. With V trimmed by 6 bases and J by 9 bases, 13 bases remained unmatched. Per germline, CDR1 SGHRS and CDR2 YFSETQ. This CDR3 region has 15 residues.

This chain links TRBV18 with TRBJ2-5; a possible D gene is TRBD1 (6 bases). The CDR3 extends over 13 amino acids. V was clipped by 6 bases and J by 10 bases, with 18 bases between them. CDR1 is KGHSH, CDR2 LQKENI, per germline. The chain's CDR3 is CASSLGQSSDQYF. For the CDR3, the DNA is TGTGCCAGCTCGCTCGGACAGTCTTCTGACCAGTACTTC.

The chain recombines TRBV6-1 with TRBJ1-5; 9 bases are a match to TRBD1. CDR3 length: 13 residues. Per germline, CDR1 MNHNS and CDR2 SASEGT. The junction had 1 base not matched to a gene; V was cut back by 5 bases and J by 5 bases. The CDR3 reads CASSWTGDQPQHF. The CDR3 nucleotides read TGTGCCAGCAGTTGGACAGGGGATCAGCCCCAGCATTTT.

The chain combines TRBV7-9 with TRBJ2-2; possibly TRBD2 for D (5 bases). Trimming took 5 bases from V and 6 from J, leaving 16 bases between them. From germline, CDR1 is SEHNR and CDR2 FQNEAQ (reference sequence). The length of the CDR3 is 15 residues. CDR3 sequence (DNA): TGTGCCAGCAGCCCCCCCCGGCTAGCCGCCGGGGAGCTGTTTTTT. Translation: CASSPPRLAAGELFF.

This clone was seen only a few times. The chain couples TRBV6-1 to TRBJ2-7, with 9 bases aligning to TRBD2. V lost 11 bases to trimming and J lost 6 bases; unmatched junction nucleotides: 17. Germline CDR1 reads MNHNS; CDR2 reads SASEGT. The CDR3 extends over 15 amino acids. The CDR3 nucleotides read TGTGCCGGATCCAGACTAGCGGACCAAATCGGCGAGCAGTACTTC. Translating gives CAGSRLADQIGEQYF.

CDR3 coding DNA: TGTGCCAGCAGTCCGGGACAGGGGGCAGATACGCAGTATTTT. This sequence encodes CASSPGQGADTQYF. The chain carries TRBV6-4 and TRBJ2-3, with 11 bases fitting TRBD1. Trimming removed 5 bases from V and 4 bases from J; junction bases left unmatched: 2. The CDR3 has 14 amino acids. CDR1 MRHNA and CDR2 SNTAGT come from the germline V gene.

The V and J genes are TRBV6-5 and TRBJ2-7; D gene uncertain. This CDR3 contains 11 residues. Germline assignment: CDR1 MNHEY and CDR2 SVGAGI. V was clipped by 9 bases and J by 4 bases, with 10 bases between them. In DNA, the CDR3 is TGTGCCAGTTCAGGAATATACGAGCAGTACTTC. As protein: CASSGIYEQYF.

This clone turned up a few times. The V gene is TRBV30, the J gene TRBJ1-1, with a tentative D call TRBD1 (6 bases). The germline CDR1 and CDR2 sequences are GTSNPN and SVGIG (reference sequence). With 4 bases removed from V and 6 bases from J, the gap between germline ends came to 12 bases. The CDR3 loop spans 12 amino acids. The CDR3 nucleotides are TGTGCCTGGAATACAGGGAGGGCTGAAGCTTTCTTT. It encodes CAWNTGRAEAFF.

The chain carries TRBV9 and TRBJ1-2; D ambiguous. Germline CDR1 SGDLS, CDR2 YYNGEE. The CDR3 is 13 amino acids. The V gene lost 0 bases and the J gene lost 0 bases, with 3 bases spanning the gap. The CDR3 DNA reads TGTGCCAGCAGCGTAGACTCTAACTATGGCTACACCTTC. This translates into CASSVDSNYGYTF.

This chain links TRBV5-6 with TRBJ2-2; 8 nucleotides line up with TRBD2. Germline V CDR1 and CDR2: SGHDT, YYEEEE. This CDR3 has 16 residues. V shed 4 bases, J shed 2 bases, and the junction held 7 bases outside the gene matches. The DNA of the CDR3 is TGTGCCAGCAGCCTGAAACTAGCGGCCAACACCGGGGAGCTGTTTTTT. Translation: CASSLKLAANTGELFF. Looking up the rest from reference TRBV5-6 and TRBJ2-2 gives the full variable domain: DAGVTQSPTHLIKTRGQQVTLRCSPKSGHDTVSWYQQALGQGPQFIFQYYEEEERQRGNFPDRFSGHQFPNYSSELNVNALLLGDSALYLCASSLKLAANTGELFFGEGSRLTVL.

The table lists this clone with a count of one. The chain is built from TRBV7-2 and TRBJ1-2; possibly TRBD1 for D (5 bases). V was trimmed by 5 bases and J by 4 bases, leaving 17 bases between them. The CDR3 is 15 residues long. Germline lookup yields CDR1 SGHTA and CDR2 FQGNSA. Written as DNA, the CDR3 is TGTGCCAGCAGCCAAATGCGGGGCCCTAGCTATGGCTACACCTTC. Protein: CASSQMRGPSYGYTF.

The chain is built from TRBV12-5 and TRBJ2-7, with 7 bases identical to TRBD2. J was trimmed by 5 bases and V by 1 base; bases with no gene match: 5. The CDR3 consists of 14 residues. Per germline, CDR1 LGHNT and CDR2 FRNRAP. The CDR3 spells CASGLGSGGHEQYF. CDR3 nucleotide sequence: TGTGCTAGTGGTTTGGGGTCGGGGGGTCACGAGCAGTACTTC.

Turning to this clone: A read error may produce the germline difference seen at one junction end. The rearrangement links TRBV7-9 to TRBJ1-5; D unclear. CDR1 and CDR2 (germline): SEHNR, FQNEAQ (reference sequence). The CDR3 runs 13 residues. DNA for the CDR3: TGTTCCAGCAGCTTAGGCGGCAATCAGCCCCAGCATTTT. Protein sequence: CSSSLGGNQPQHF.